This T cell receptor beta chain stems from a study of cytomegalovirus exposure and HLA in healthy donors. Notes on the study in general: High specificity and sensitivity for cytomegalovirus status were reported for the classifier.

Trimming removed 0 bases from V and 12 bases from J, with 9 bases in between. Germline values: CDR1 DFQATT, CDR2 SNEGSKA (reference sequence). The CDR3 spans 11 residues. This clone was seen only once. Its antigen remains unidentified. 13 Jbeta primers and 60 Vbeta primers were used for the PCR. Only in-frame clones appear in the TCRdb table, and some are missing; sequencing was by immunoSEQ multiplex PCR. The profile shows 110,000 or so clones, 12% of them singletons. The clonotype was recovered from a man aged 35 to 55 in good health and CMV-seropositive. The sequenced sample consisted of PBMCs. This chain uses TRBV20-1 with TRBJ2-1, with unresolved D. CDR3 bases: TGCAGTGCTAGAGATCCCCGAGGGCAGTTCTTC. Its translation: CSARDPRGQFF.